The clone carrying this TCR beta chain was recorded a few times. The antigen is undetermined. These data are taken from a study of T cells after yellow fever vaccination. Study-wide context: SMART-Seq v4 Ultra Low Input prepared libraries from low-cell fractions.

Study conclusions and caveats: Faster peaking, at day 5 versus 15, marked a secondary response that was weaker. Contaminating bulk clonotypes could be abundant in FACS-sorted repertoires.

The 5'RACE template-switching step produced TCR cDNA and added a universal primer site and UMIs. TCRdb reanalysed the 5' RACE reads using MiXCR and keeps one entry per CDR3 protein. The table shows just under 600,000 distinct CDR3 sequences, with about 13% occurring only once. V was clipped by 0 bases and J by 1 base, with 8 bases between them. CDR3 length: 14 amino acids. The germline CDR1 and CDR2 sequences are SGHDT and YYEEEE. The TCR comes from a young man who received the YFV17D yellow fever vaccine. The sequencing here drew on PBMCs, taken on the day of the yellow fever booster vaccination. The chain combines TRBV5-6 with TRBJ2-7; tentatively, D is TRBD1 (5 bases). Here the CDR3 DNA reads TGTGCCAGCAGCTTGGCCCGACAGTCCTACGAGCAGTACTTC. Protein: CASSLARQSYEQYF.